This record concerns one T cell receptor beta chain sequence. The CDR3 spans 15 residues. Germline V CDR1 and CDR2: SGHVS, FQNEAQ. Trimming stripped 4 bases from V and 7 bases from J, with 17 bases between. The data were taken from a study of blood T cell repertoires in COVID-19. Study-wide background: Sites across the United States, Italy and Spain contributed samples from acute and convalescent COVID-19. The analysed material was cDNA or gDNA that came from T cells, B-cell-depleted T cells, or PBMCs.

Authors' data handling: Nucleated cell counts were estimated from reference gene primer amplification. The assay was immunoSEQ multiplex PCR, and TCRdb's table has in-frame clones only and misses some. From that table come the V and J calls and clone size; the DNA was used to work out D and trimming. This table has around 100,000 clones, roughly 80% appearing once. This sequence joins TRBV7-8 and TRBJ1-5, with TRBD1 as a possible D gene (5 bases). The receptor comes from a human donor in a cohort sampled during active COVID-19. The sample comprised peripheral blood. The DNA for the CDR3 is TGTGCCAGCAGCTCCCAGGGCAGGGCAGGACAGCCCCAGCATTTT. Amino acid sequence: CASSSQGRAGQPQHF.